Below are 18 T cell receptor beta chains sequenced from a single sample in a study of post-analysis software for immune sequencing data. Study-wide results and limits: Patients had higher frequencies than controls of about five TRBV segments, including TRBV5-6, TRBV5-1 and TRBV20-1.

Unique molecular identifiers were carried by the TCR beta cDNA libraries. TCRdb recomputed calls from the PCR reads with MiXCR, one row per CDR3 protein. The table records about 770,000 distinct CDR3 sequences, about half of them present only once. Their antigens are not known. Material for sequencing was blood. Every receptor here comes from a girl aged 5 to 17 with multiple sclerosis.

V is TRBV5-6 and J is TRBJ1-2; 7 nucleotides match TRBD1. The CDR3 is made up of 15 amino acids. CDR1 is SGHDT, CDR2 YYEEEE, per germline. Trimming removed 0 bases from V and 3 bases from J; junction bases left unmatched: 5. Here the CDR3 reads CASSLVDRAHYGYTF. The CDR3 DNA reads as TGTGCCAGCAGCTTGGTCGACAGGGCGCACTATGGCTACACCTTC.

The V and J genes are TRBV20-1 and TRBJ2-7; 7 nucleotides agree with TRBD1. The V segment lost 3 bases and the J segment 0 bases; nucleotides outside the gene matches: 2. Germline values: CDR1 DFQATT, CDR2 SNEGSKA (reference sequence). CDR3 length equals 13 residues. The CDR3, as DNA: TGCAGTGCTAGCGGGACAGTCTCCTACGAGCAGTACTTC. Encoded protein: CSASGTVSYEQYF.

This clonotype turned up a few times. The genes are TRBV28 and TRBJ2-5, with D tentatively TRBD2 (5 bases). Germline CDR1 is MDHEN and CDR2 is SYDVKM. This CDR3 spans 11 amino acids. V dropped 7 bases and J dropped 2 bases, with 5 bases sitting between them. CDR3 sequence: CASTGQETQYF. CDR3 in DNA: TGTGCCAGCACGGGACAAGAGACCCAGTACTTC.

V is TRBV12-3 or TRBV12-4 and J is TRBJ2-1; the match to TRBD1 covers 8 bases. There are 14 residues in the CDR3. Losses at the gene ends were 5 bases for V and 8 bases for J; bases not matched to a gene: 8. CDR3 DNA: TGTGCCAGCAGTGTGGCAGGGGGCCGGGATGAGCAGTTCTTC. Its translation: CASSVAGGRDEQFF.

The chain uses TRBV7-6 and TRBJ1-1; a possible D gene is TRBD1 (6 bases). Trimming cost V 8 bases and J 0 bases, with 13 bases left between them. This CDR3 has 14 residues. Germline CDR1 reads SGHVS; CDR2 reads FNYEAQ. The CDR3 loop reads CASGTPEVNTEAFF. The CDR3 nucleotides read TGTGCCAGCGGGACACCGGAGGTGAACACTGAAGCTTTCTTT. The full variable domain, rest sourced from reference TRBV7-6 and TRBJ1-1, is GAGVSQSPRYKVTKRGQDVALRCDPISGHVSLYWYRQALGQGPEFLTYFNYEAQQDKSGLPNDRFSAERPEGSISTLTIQRTEQRDSAMYRCASGTPEVNTEAFFGQGTRLTVV.

The V gene is TRBV7-9, the J gene TRBJ2-7; D might be TRBD1 or TRBD2, each matching 6 bases. The CDR3 has 16 residues. Germline values: CDR1 SEHNR, CDR2 FQNEAQ (reference sequence). V lost 4 bases, J lost 0 bases, and 16 bases lay in between. CDR3 residues: CASSSSEGGSSYEQYF. The CDR3 bases are TGTGCCAGCAGCTCATCAGAGGGGGGAAGCTCCTACGAGCAGTACTTC. Variable domain in full (rest from reference TRBV7-9 and TRBJ2-7): DTGVSQNPRHKITKRGQNVTFRCDPISEHNRLYWYRQTLGQGPEFLTYFQNEAQLEKSRLLSDRFSAERPKGSFSTLEIQRTEQGDSAMYLCASSSSEGGSSYEQYFGPGTRLTVT.

V is TRBV9 and J is TRBJ2-1; D is perhaps TRBD2 (6 bases). The germline CDR1 and CDR2 sequences are SGDLS and YYNGEE. This CDR3 comprises 16 residues. V lost 2 bases to trimming and J lost 0 bases, with 12 bases between them. CDR3 bases: TGTGCCAGCAGCGTTAGCGGCAGGAGCTCCTACAATGAGCAGTTCTTC. It is translated as CASSVSGRSSYNEQFF.

A few counts support this clonotype. The V call is TRBV20-1, the J call TRBJ2-3; 7 positions match TRBD2. Germline V CDR1 and CDR2: DFQATT, SNEGSKA (reference sequence). This CDR3 contains 14 residues. J was trimmed by 4 bases and V by 5 bases; bases with no gene match: 9. CDR3 loop: CSAGAGVVADTQYF. CDR3 nucleotides: TGCAGTGCTGGGGCGGGAGTCGTAGCAGATACGCAGTATTTT.

This clonotype was seen more than once but under ten times. V gene TRBV11-2 combines with J gene TRBJ2-3; D unresolved. V was pared by 7 bases and J by 1 base, with 12 bases between. The CDR3 covers 14 residues. From germline, CDR1 is SGHAT and CDR2 FQNNGV. The CDR3 here is CASTLGVGTDTQYF. The CDR3, as DNA: TGTGCCAGCACCCTAGGCGTAGGCACAGATACGCAGTATTTT. Full variable domain (rest looked up from reference TRBV11-2 and TRBJ2-3): EAGVAQSPRYKIIEKRQSVAFWCNPISGHATLYWYQQILGQGPKLLIQFQNNGVVDDSQLPKDRFSAERLKGVDSTLKIQPAKLEDSAVYLCASTLGVGTDTQYFGPGTRLTVL.

The rearrangement links TRBV7-2 to TRBJ1-2; no firm D call. CDR3 length: 13 amino acids. Germline CDR1 is SGHTA and CDR2 is FQGNSA. V was shortened by 4 bases and J by 4 bases, with 10 bases between the two germline ends. In DNA, the CDR3 is TGTGCCAGCAGCTCTCCCAATTCCTATGGCTACACCTTC. This sequence encodes CASSSPNSYGYTF.

This clonotype was seen only a few times. CDR3 sequence (DNA): TGTGCCACCGGAGGAGGGAATGGCTACACCTTC. As protein: CATGGGNGYTF. The chain links TRBV7-9 to TRBJ1-2; no reliable D call. Trimming took 10 bases from V and 6 from J, leaving 12 bases between them. CDR3 length: 11 amino acids. Germline V gene lookup returns CDR1 SEHNR and CDR2 FQNEAQ (reference sequence).

The V gene is TRBV10-3, the J gene TRBJ2-1; 7 bases match TRBD2. With 9 bases clipped from V and 6 bases from J, the junction kept 5 bases outside the gene matches. The CDR3 is 12 residues long. From germline, CDR1 is ENHRY and CDR2 SYGVKD. CDR3 region: CAMASGSNEQFF. Written as DNA, the CDR3 is TGTGCCATGGCTAGCGGTTCCAATGAGCAGTTCTTC.

The gene calls are TRBV18 and TRBJ2-7, with a weak D call TRBD2 (6 bases). In germline, CDR1 is KGHSH, CDR2 LQKENI. The V gene lost 1 base and the J gene lost 11 bases, with 18 bases spanning the gap. The CDR3 has 14 residues. As DNA, the CDR3 is TGTGCCAGCTCACCACTACACGATACGGGAGCCGAGTACTTC. Protein sequence: CASSPLHDTGAEYF.

The gene calls are TRBV4-1 and TRBJ2-1; 9 bases align to TRBD2. Trimming cost V 1 base and J 8 bases; bases outside gene matches: 9. This CDR3 is 16 amino acids long. Per the germline V gene, CDR1 is MGHRA and CDR2 is YSYEKL. CDR3 sequence (DNA): TGCGCCAGCAGCCAAGCCTGGGCGGGAGGGCCCGATGAGCAGTTCTTC. This encodes CASSQAWAGGPDEQFF.

V and J are TRBV27 and TRBJ2-7; 7 bases match TRBD2. Germline V gene data show CDR1 as MNHEY and CDR2 as SMNVEV (reference sequence). CDR3 length: 14 amino acids. V was pared by 5 bases and J by 2 bases, with 6 bases of the junction left unmatched. The CDR3 sequence: CASSEAGLAYEQYF. CDR3 DNA: TGTGCCAGCAGTGAAGCGGGACTGGCCTACGAGCAGTACTTC.

The chain employs TRBV6-5 and TRBJ1-4; 7 bases agree with TRBD1. Germline CDR1 is MNHEY and CDR2 is SVGAGI. V gave up 5 bases and J gave up 8 bases; unmatched junction bases: 8. The CDR3 runs 14 residues. CDR3 DNA sequence: TGTGCCAGCAGTGTGGGACAGATTAGGGAAAAACTGTTTTTT. This codes for CASSVGQIREKLFF.

The chain carries TRBV6-5 and TRBJ1-2; TRBD1 agrees at 11 bases. Germline assignment: CDR1 MNHEY and CDR2 SVGAGI. CDR3 size: 13 residues. V shed 8 bases and J 6 bases; nucleotides not matched to a gene: 5. In DNA form, the CDR3 reads TGTGCCAGCGTGGGACAGGGGGGGAATGGCTACACCTTC. Encoded protein: CASVGQGGNGYTF.

The gene calls are TRBV9 and TRBJ1-1; no clear D. Germline V gives CDR1 SGDLS, CDR2 YYNGEE. Trimming took off 2 bases at V and 4 bases at J, with 6 bases between the two ends. The CDR3 consists of 12 residues. CDR3 sequence: CASSVRATEAFF. The CDR3 DNA sequence: TGTGCCAGCAGCGTCCGGGCCACTGAAGCTTTCTTT.